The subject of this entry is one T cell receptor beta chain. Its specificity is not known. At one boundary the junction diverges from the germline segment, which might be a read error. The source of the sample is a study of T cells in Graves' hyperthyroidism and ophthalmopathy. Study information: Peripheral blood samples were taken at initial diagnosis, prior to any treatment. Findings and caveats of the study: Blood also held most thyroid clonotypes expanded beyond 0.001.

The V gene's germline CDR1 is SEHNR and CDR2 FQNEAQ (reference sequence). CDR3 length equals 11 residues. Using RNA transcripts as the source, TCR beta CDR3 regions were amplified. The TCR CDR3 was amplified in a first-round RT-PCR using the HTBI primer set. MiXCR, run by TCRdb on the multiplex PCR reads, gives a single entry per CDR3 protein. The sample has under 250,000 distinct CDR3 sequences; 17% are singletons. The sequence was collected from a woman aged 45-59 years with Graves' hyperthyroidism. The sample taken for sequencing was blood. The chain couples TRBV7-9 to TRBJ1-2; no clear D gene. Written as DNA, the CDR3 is TGTGCCAGCAGCTTGCCCTCCGGCGGGGCCTTC. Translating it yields CASSLPSGGAF.